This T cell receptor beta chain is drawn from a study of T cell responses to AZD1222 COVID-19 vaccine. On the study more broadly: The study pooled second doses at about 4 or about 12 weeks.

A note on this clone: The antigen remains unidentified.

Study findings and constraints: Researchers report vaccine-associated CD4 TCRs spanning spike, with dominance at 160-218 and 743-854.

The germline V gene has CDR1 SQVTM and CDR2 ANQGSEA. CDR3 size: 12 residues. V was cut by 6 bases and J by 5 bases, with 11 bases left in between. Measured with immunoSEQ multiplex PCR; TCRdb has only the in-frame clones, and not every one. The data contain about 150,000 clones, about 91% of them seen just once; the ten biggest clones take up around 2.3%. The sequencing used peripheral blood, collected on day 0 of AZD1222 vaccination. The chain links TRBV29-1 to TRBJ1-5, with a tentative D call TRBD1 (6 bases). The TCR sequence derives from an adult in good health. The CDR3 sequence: CSVGAGDQPQHF. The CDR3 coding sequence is TGCAGCGTGGGGGCGGGAGATCAGCCCCAGCATTTT. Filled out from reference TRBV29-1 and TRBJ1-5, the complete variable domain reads SAVISQKPSRDICQRGTSLTIQCQVDSQVTMMFWYRQQPGQSLTLIATANQGSEATYESGFVIDKFPISRPNLTFSTLTVSNMSPEDSSIYLCSVGAGDQPQHFGDGTRLSIL.